These 17 T cell receptor beta chains were all obtained from the same sample, sequenced in a study of blood T cell repertoires in COVID-19. Using immunoSEQ multiplex PCR, the repertoire was profiled, and TCRdb retains in-frame clones only, with some absent. The table lists just under 100,000 clones, about 86% of them singletons. The specimen sequenced was peripheral blood. Receptors were obtained from a woman aged 60-75 years in a cohort sampled during active or convalescent COVID-19.

The V call is TRBV7-2, the J call TRBJ1-5, with D hard to call. Germline-derived CDR1 and CDR2 are SGHTA and FQGNSA. V was cut by 3 bases and J by 4 bases, with 7 bases left in between. The CDR3 is 13 residues long. The DNA for the CDR3 is TGTGCCAGCAGCTTGTACGGGAATCAGCCCCAGCATTTT. It encodes CASSLYGNQPQHF. The complete variable domain, with remaining parts taken from reference TRBV7-2 and TRBJ1-5, reads GAGVSQSPSNKVTEKGKDVELRCDPISGHTALYWYRQSLGQGLEFLIYFQGNSAPDKSGLPSDRFSAERTGGSVSTLTIQRTQQEDSAVYLCASSLYGNQPQHFGDGTRLSIL.

The rearrangement links TRBV7-2 to TRBJ2-3; unclear D gene. The germline V gene has CDR1 SGHTA and CDR2 FQGNSA. Trimming cost V 5 bases and J 0 bases, with 9 bases left between them. CDR3 size: 14 residues. CDR3 residues: CASSPQLSTDTQYF. The DNA for the CDR3 is TGTGCCAGCAGCCCCCAACTTAGCACAGATACGCAGTATTTT.

This clone was observed a handful of times. The chain is built from TRBV4-2 and TRBJ2-1, with 8 bases identical to TRBD2. This CDR3 spans 16 amino acids. Germline V gene data show CDR1 as LGHNA and CDR2 as YNFKEQ. The J segment lost 6 bases and the V segment lost 5 bases, leaving 12 bases of the junction unmatched. The CDR3 region has the DNA TGTGCCAGCAGCTCGACCCTCCGGGGGGGTTCCAATGAGCAGTTCTTC. Translated, it gives CASSSTLRGGSNEQFF.

The chain combines TRBV14 with TRBJ1-6; D is perhaps TRBD1 (6 bases). Per the germline V gene, CDR1 is SGHDN and CDR2 is FVKESK. The CDR3 loop spans 18 amino acids. V was clipped by 0 bases and J by 5 bases, with 17 bases between them. CDR3 protein: CASSQERGGYINNSPLHF. The CDR3 DNA reads TGTGCCAGCAGCCAAGAAAGGGGGGGCTACATAAATAATTCACCCCTCCACTTT.

The rearrangement links TRBV9 to TRBJ1-2, with D uncertain. The germline gives CDR1 SGDLS, CDR2 YYNGEE. The V gene lost 3 bases and the J gene lost 2 bases, with 14 bases spanning the gap. The CDR3 contains 15 residues. CDR3: CASSDLTQRNYGYTF. The CDR3 bases are TGTGCCAGCAGCGACCTGACCCAGAGGAACTATGGCTACACCTTC. The full variable domain, completed using reference TRBV9 and TRBJ1-2, is DSGVTQTPKHLITATGQRVTLRCSPRSGDLSVYWYQQSLDQGLQFLIQYYNGEERAKGNILERFSAQQFPDLHSELNLSSLELGDSALYFCASSDLTQRNYGYTFGSGTRLTVV.

J is TRBJ2-1 and V is TRBV6-5; the D gene is possibly TRBD2 (5 bases). V shed 7 bases and J shed 8 bases, with 15 bases lying between them. CDR1 and CDR2 (germline): MNHEY, SVGAGI. The CDR3 spans 13 residues. The CDR3 coding sequence is TGTGCCAGCACCCTCCGGTCCGGGGATGAGCAGTTCTTC. Its protein is CASTLRSGDEQFF.

V is TRBV5-1 and J is TRBJ2-2, with no clear D. This CDR3 is built from 13 residues. V gave up 6 bases and J gave up 1 base, with 7 bases separating them. Looked up from germline, CDR1 is SGHRS and CDR2 is YFSETQ. CDR3 DNA sequence: TGCGCCAGCACCCGACAGAACACCGGGGAGCTGTTTTTT. The encoded protein is CASTRQNTGELFF.

The rearrangement uses TRBV5-1 and TRBJ1-2; no firm D call. Trimming removed 4 bases from V and 4 bases from J, with 20 bases in between. The CDR3 extends over 16 amino acids. In germline, CDR1 is SGHRS, CDR2 YFSETQ. The CDR3: CASSASALSLSYGYTF. CDR3 sequence (DNA): TGCGCCAGCAGCGCTAGCGCACTGAGCCTTTCCTATGGCTACACCTTC. Full variable domain (remainder filled in from reference TRBV5-1 and TRBJ1-2): KAGVTQTPRYLIKTRGQQVTLSCSPISGHRSVSWYQQTPGQGLQFLFEYFSETQRNKGNFPGRFSGRQFSNSRSEMNVSTLELGDSALYLCASSASALSLSYGYTFGSGTRLTVV.

The gene calls are TRBV7-6 and TRBJ2-5; D is uncertain. V was pared by 5 bases and J by 1 base, with 11 bases between. The CDR3 runs 14 residues. Germline assignment: CDR1 SGHVS and CDR2 FNYEAQ. The CDR3 coding sequence is TGTGCCAGCAGCGTAGGTACAGTCCAAGAGACCCAGTACTTC. It encodes CASSVGTVQETQYF.

The chain has TRBV28 and TRBJ1-2; D might be TRBD1 (6 bases). The germline CDR1 and CDR2 sequences are MDHEN and SYDVKM. The CDR3 is 12 residues long. Deletions cut 5 bases from V and 6 bases from J, with 10 bases between. Here the CDR3 reads CASSQGIDGYTF. CDR3 coding DNA: TGTGCCAGCAGTCAGGGGATCGATGGCTACACCTTC.

The chain uses TRBV15 and TRBJ2-3; maybe TRBD1 (5 bases). With 5 bases removed from V and 2 bases from J, the gap between germline ends came to 17 bases. The CDR3 consists of 16 residues. Germline V gene lookup returns CDR1 LNHNV and CDR2 YYDKDF (reference sequence). CDR3 in amino acids: CATSPPRRTLTDTQYF. In DNA form, the CDR3 reads TGTGCCACCAGCCCGCCTAGACGGACACTCACAGATACGCAGTATTTT. Drawing the rest from reference TRBV15 and TRBJ2-3, the complete variable domain is DAMVIQNPRYQVTQFGKPVTLSCSQTLNHNVMYWYQQKSSQAPKLLFHYYDKDFNNEADTPDNFQSRRPNTSFCFLDIRSPGLGDTAMYLCATSPPRRTLTDTQYFGPGTRLTVL.

The table lists this clone with a few counts. Its ends do not fully match the called genes, so a read error is possible. V usage is TRBV3-1 (or the pseudogene TRBV3-2) and J usage is TRBJ1-1; 10 bases align to TRBD1. CDR1 and CDR2 (germline): LGHDT, YNNKEL (reference sequence). The CDR3 spans 14 residues. CDR3 loop: CASRQARDRGRAFF. Here the CDR3 DNA reads TGTGCCAGCAGGCAAGCCAGGGACAGGGGCAGGGCTTTCTTT.

The chain is built from TRBV11-3 and TRBJ2-3; D is possibly TRBD2 (6 bases). CDR1 is SGHNT and CDR2 is YENEEA in the germline V gene. The CDR3 runs 12 residues. Trimming cost V 1 base and J 11 bases, with 10 bases left between them. The CDR3 DNA is TGTGCCAGCAGCTTAGGTAGAGCGGGGCAGTATTTT. Translated: CASSLGRAGQYF.

This sequence joins TRBV6-5 and TRBJ1-2, with D unclear. CDR1 and CDR2 (germline): MNHEY, SVGAGI. Trimming left V 7 bases short and J 3 bases short, with 12 bases between. CDR3 length: 13 residues. CDR3 in amino acids: CASNPEWDYGYTF. The DNA for the CDR3 is TGTGCCAGCAACCCGGAGTGGGACTATGGCTACACCTTC.

The chain carries TRBV18 and TRBJ2-3; D possibly corresponds to TRBD2 (5 bases). The germline V and J ends were trimmed by 5 bases and 2 bases, with 11 bases remaining between them. This CDR3 has 14 amino acids. Germline V gene lookup returns CDR1 KGHSH and CDR2 LQKENI. The CDR3: CASSASGLTDTQYF. CDR3 bases: TGTGCCAGCTCAGCCAGCGGACTCACAGATACGCAGTATTTT. Based on the CDR3 plus reference TRBV18 and TRBJ2-3, the full variable domain is NAGVMQNPRHLVRRRGQEARLRCSPMKGHSHVYWYRQLPEEGLKFMVYLQKENIIDESGMPKERFSAEFPKEGPSILRIQQVVRGDSAAYFCASSASGLTDTQYFGPGTRLTVL.

The J gene is TRBJ2-3, the V gene TRBV16; TRBD1 matches 10 bases. CDR3 length equals 16 residues. After removal of 4 bases from V and 3 bases from J, the junction contained 7 bases not matched to a gene. Looked up from germline, CDR1 is KGHSY and CDR2 is FQNENV. Here the CDR3 reads CASSLQPGQGTDTQYF. CDR3 DNA sequence: TGTGCCAGCAGCCTCCAACCGGGACAGGGGACAGATACGCAGTATTTT.

This clone appeared a few times. V gene TRBV5-4 combines with J gene TRBJ2-1; 10 bases line up with TRBD2. This CDR3 has 15 residues. In germline, CDR1 is SGHNT, CDR2 YYREEE (reference sequence). Trimming removed 2 bases from V and 6 bases from J; junction bases left unmatched: 5. For the CDR3, the DNA is TGTGCCAGCAGCTTACTAGCGGGATCCCCCAATGAGCAGTTCTTC. It translates to CASSLLAGSPNEQFF.